What follows are 15 T cell receptor beta chains derived from one specimen sequenced in a study of blood T cell repertoires in COVID-19. Sequenced by immunoSEQ multiplex PCR; TCRdb stores in-frame clones only, minus some. The table has approximately 110,000 clones, more than 75% seen once. Sequencing was done on a sample of peripheral blood. Receptor source: a middle-aged woman with acute or convalescent COVID-19.

This clone occurred a few times. V is TRBV4-3 and J is TRBJ1-6, with a weak D call TRBD1 (6 bases). Germline V gene sequence: CDR1 LGHNA, CDR2 YSLEER. This CDR3 has 15 amino acids. The V gene lost 5 bases and the J gene lost 5 bases, with 13 bases spanning the gap. CDR3 region: CASSLGGGNNSPLHF. Written as DNA, the CDR3 is TGCGCCAGCAGCTTAGGGGGAGGGAATAATTCACCCCTCCACTTT.

This chain joins TRBV4-1 and TRBJ1-6, with TRBD1 as a possible D gene (6 bases). From germline, CDR1 is MGHRA and CDR2 YSYEKL. This CDR3 has 15 amino acids. V was cut by 4 bases and J by 8 bases, with 15 bases left in between. The chain's CDR3 is CASSPITGYDSPLHF. CDR3 DNA: TGCGCCAGCAGCCCAATTACAGGGTACGATTCACCCCTCCACTTT.

The chain joins TRBV5-1 to TRBJ1-4; D is unclear. The CDR3 covers 15 residues. V was cut by 0 bases and J by 4 bases, with 10 bases left in between. Germline V gene lookup returns CDR1 SGHRS and CDR2 YFSETQ. The CDR3 coding sequence is TGCGCCAGCAGCTTGGTCGCAGGACTTAATGAAAAACTGTTTTTT. Translated: CASSLVAGLNEKLFF.

The V gene is TRBV5-1, the J gene TRBJ1-2; D perhaps matches TRBD1 (5 bases). The CDR3 is made up of 15 amino acids. Germline CDR1 and CDR2: SGHRS and YFSETQ. The V end lost 0 bases, the J end lost 6 bases, and 15 bases lay between the germline ends. The CDR3 region is CASSLVGRAEDGYTF. CDR3 in DNA: TGCGCCAGCAGCTTGGTTGGCAGGGCTGAGGATGGCTACACCTTC.

This rearrangement joins TRBV5-4 to TRBJ2-7, with D tentatively TRBD1 (6 bases). V was cut by 4 bases and J by 2 bases, with 10 bases left in between. The CDR3 is made up of 13 amino acids. Per the germline V gene, CDR1 is SGHNT and CDR2 is YYREEE (reference sequence). CDR3 sequence (DNA): TGTGCCAGCAGCATGGACAGAGCCTACGAGCAGTACTTC. Its translation: CASSMDRAYEQYF. Full variable domain (remainder filled in from reference TRBV5-4 and TRBJ2-7): ETGVTQSPTHLIKTRGQQVTLRCSSQSGHNTVSWYQQALGQGPQFIFQYYREEENGRGNFPPRFSGLQFPNYSSELNVNALELDDSALYLCASSMDRAYEQYFGPGTRLTVT.

The chain combines TRBV5-1 with TRBJ1-1, with TRBD1 matching over 8 bases. CDR1 SGHRS and CDR2 YFSETQ come from the germline V gene. The V and J ends lost 1 base and 1 base, in that order; junction bases with no gene match: 6. This CDR3 is 16 amino acids long. CDR3 bases: TGCGCCAGCAGCTTGAGGCCAGGGGGCCGGAACACTGAAGCTTTCTTT. Its translation: CASSLRPGGRNTEAFF.

V usage is TRBV30 and J usage is TRBJ1-6, with 9 bases fitting TRBD1. CDR3 length: 16 residues. Trimming at V came to 6 bases and at J to 8 bases, leaving 14 bases not matched to a gene. Germline loops: CDR1 GTSNPN, CDR2 SVGIG (reference sequence). This chain's CDR3 is CACPWGTGNRDSPLHF. CDR3 sequence (DNA): TGTGCCTGCCCTTGGGGGACAGGGAATCGGGATTCACCCCTCCACTTT.

This clone appeared a few times. V is TRBV30 and J is TRBJ1-4, with D tentatively TRBD1 (6 bases). V was cut by 3 bases and J by 3 bases, with 11 bases left in between. Germline values: CDR1 GTSNPN, CDR2 SVGIG (reference sequence). The CDR3 is 14 amino acids. In DNA, the CDR3 is TGTGCCTGGAGGCAGGGGTGGGCTAATGAAAAACTGTTTTTT. This translates into CAWRQGWANEKLFF. The full variable domain, in which reference TRBV30 and TRBJ1-4 provide the parts outside the CDR3, is SQTIHQWPATLVQPVGSPLSLECTVEGTSNPNLYWYRQAAGRGLQLLFYSVGIGQISSEVPQNLSASRPQDRQFILSSKKLLLSDSGFYLCAWRQGWANEKLFFGSGTQLSVL.

In regard to this clone: The junction departs from germline at one end; a sequencing error may be responsible. V usage is TRBV2 and J usage is TRBJ2-7, with D possibly being TRBD1 (6 bases). The germline V gene encodes CDR1 SNHLY and CDR2 FYNNEI. CDR3 length: 13 amino acids. The CDR3 protein is CASSARGSNEQYF. The CDR3 nucleotides are TGTGCCAGCAGTGCCAGGGGCTCCAACGAGCAGTACTTC. The entire variable domain, with the rest obtained from reference TRBV2 and TRBJ2-7, is as follows: EPEVTQTPSHQVTQMGQEVILRCVPISNHLYFYWYRQILGQKVEFLVSFYNNEISEKSEIFDDQFSVERPDGSNFTLKIRSTKLEDSAMYFCASSARGSNEQYFGPGTRLTVT.

The chain combines TRBV19 with TRBJ1-5; 7 bases line up with TRBD1. The CDR3 loop spans 15 amino acids. Germline-derived CDR1 and CDR2 are LNHDA and SQIVND (reference sequence). With V trimmed by 5 bases and J by 2 bases, 6 bases remained unmatched. The chain's CDR3 is CASSDRAIRNQPQHF. The CDR3 nucleotides are TGTGCCAGTAGTGACAGGGCCATCCGCAATCAGCCCCAGCATTTT.

The V call is TRBV6-2 or TRBV6-3, the J call TRBJ2-7; TRBD2 aligns across 9 bases. The CDR3 runs to 14 residues. Germline V gene data show CDR1 as MNHEY and CDR2 as SVGEGT. Losses at the gene ends were 5 bases for V and 0 bases for J; bases not matched to a gene: 2. Here the CDR3 DNA reads TGTGCCAGCAGTACGACTAGCGGCTCCTACGAGCAGTACTTC. This translates into CASSTTSGSYEQYF.

The V and J genes are TRBV4-1 and TRBJ1-5; weak D call: TRBD1 (6 bases). Trimming left V 1 base short and J 3 bases short, with 13 bases between. This CDR3 has 16 amino acids. Germline V gene sequence: CDR1 MGHRA, CDR2 YSYEKL. This CDR3 reads CASSQGGGGNNQPQHF. CDR3 DNA: TGCGCCAGCAGCCAAGGGGGGGGCGGGAACAATCAGCCCCAGCATTTT.

The chain employs TRBV11-2 and TRBJ1-1; D unclear. The CDR3 sequence is 14 residues long. Trimming cost V 5 bases and J 4 bases, with 14 bases left between them. Germline CDR1 and CDR2: SGHAT and FQNNGV. CDR3 loop: CASSHPGLVTEAFF. The CDR3 DNA is TGTGCCAGCAGCCACCCAGGTCTTGTCACTGAAGCTTTCTTT.

The chain uses TRBV16 and TRBJ2-7; the D is unclear. Germline V CDR1 and CDR2: KGHSY, FQNENV. This CDR3 region has 12 residues. The ends were cut back, 5 bases at V and 3 bases at J, with 8 bases in the middle. For the CDR3, the DNA is TGTGCCAGCAGCAGGTGGAGCTACGAGCAGTACTTC. It yields the protein CASSRWSYEQYF.

The chain has TRBV29-1 and TRBJ2-5; 8 bases are shared with TRBD1. The ends lost 6 bases at V and 5 bases at J; junction bases unmatched: 14. Germline CDR1 reads SQVTM; CDR2 reads ANQGSEA. This CDR3 contains 15 residues. In nucleotides, the CDR3 is TGCAGCGTAATACCGGGCAGGGGGCAGGGGGAGACCCAGTACTTC. Translating it yields CSVIPGRGQGETQYF.